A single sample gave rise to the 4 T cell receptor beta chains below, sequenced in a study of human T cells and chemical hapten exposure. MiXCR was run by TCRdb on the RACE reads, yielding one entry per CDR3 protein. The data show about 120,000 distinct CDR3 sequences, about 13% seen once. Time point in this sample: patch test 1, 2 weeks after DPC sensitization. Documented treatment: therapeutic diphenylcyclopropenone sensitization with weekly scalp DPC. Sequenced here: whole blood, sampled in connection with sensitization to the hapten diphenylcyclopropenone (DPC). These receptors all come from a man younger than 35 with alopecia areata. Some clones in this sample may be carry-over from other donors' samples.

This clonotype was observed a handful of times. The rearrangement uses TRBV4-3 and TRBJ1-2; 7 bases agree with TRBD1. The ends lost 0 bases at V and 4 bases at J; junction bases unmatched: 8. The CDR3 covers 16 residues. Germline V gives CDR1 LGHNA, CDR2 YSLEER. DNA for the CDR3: TGCGCCAGCAGCCAAGAGACTACAGGGGTGTTCTATGGCTACACCTTC. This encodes CASSQETTGVFYGYTF.

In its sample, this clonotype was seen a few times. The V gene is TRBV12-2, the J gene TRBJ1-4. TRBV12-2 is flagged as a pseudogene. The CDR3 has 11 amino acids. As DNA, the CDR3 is TGTGCAAGTCGCTTAGATGAAAAACTGTTTTTT. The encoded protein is CASRLDEKLFF.

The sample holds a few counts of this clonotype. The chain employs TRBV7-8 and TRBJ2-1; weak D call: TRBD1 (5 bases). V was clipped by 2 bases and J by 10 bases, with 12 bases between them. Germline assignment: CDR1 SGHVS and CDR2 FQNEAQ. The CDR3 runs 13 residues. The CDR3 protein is CASSLSGSHEQFF. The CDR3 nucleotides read TGTGCCAGCAGCTTATCAGGGTCACACGAGCAGTTCTTC.

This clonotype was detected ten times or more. The CDR3 loop reads CASSLGTTAYEQYF. CDR3 sequence (DNA): TGTGCCAGCTCACTTGGGACTACCGCCTACGAGCAGTACTTC. The chain links TRBV18 to TRBJ2-7; TRBD2 matches at 7 bases. The germline V gene encodes CDR1 KGHSH and CDR2 LQKENI. V lost 4 bases, J lost 2 bases, and 5 bases stayed unmatched. The CDR3 has 14 amino acids.